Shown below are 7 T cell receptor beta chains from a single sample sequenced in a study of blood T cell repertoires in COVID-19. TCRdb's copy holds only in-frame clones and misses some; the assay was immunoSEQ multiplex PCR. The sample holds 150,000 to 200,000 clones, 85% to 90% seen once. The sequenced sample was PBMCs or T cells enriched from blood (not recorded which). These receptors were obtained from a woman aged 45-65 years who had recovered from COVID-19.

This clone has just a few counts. CDR3: CASSQRNPSNTEAFF. DNA for the CDR3: TGTGCCAGCAGTCAGCGAAACCCTTCGAACACTGAAGCTTTCTTT. The chain links TRBV5-6 to TRBJ1-1; no reliable D call. The ends were cut back, 5 bases at V and 1 base at J, with 15 bases in the middle. The germline V gene encodes CDR1 SGHDT and CDR2 YYEEEE. The CDR3 loop spans 15 amino acids.

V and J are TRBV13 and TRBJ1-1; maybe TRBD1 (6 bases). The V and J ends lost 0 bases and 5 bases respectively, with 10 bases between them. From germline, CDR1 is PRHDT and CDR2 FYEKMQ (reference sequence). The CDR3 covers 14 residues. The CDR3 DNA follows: TGTGCCAGCAGCTTAGGACAGGGAAGTACTGAAGCTTTCTTT. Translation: CASSLGQGSTEAFF.

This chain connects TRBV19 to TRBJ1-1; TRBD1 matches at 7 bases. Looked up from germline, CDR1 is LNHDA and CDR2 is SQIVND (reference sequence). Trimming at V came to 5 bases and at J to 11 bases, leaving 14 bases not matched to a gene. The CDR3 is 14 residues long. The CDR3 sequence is CASSAGTVALGAFF. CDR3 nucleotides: TGTGCCAGTAGTGCCGGGACAGTGGCCCTGGGGGCTTTCTTT.

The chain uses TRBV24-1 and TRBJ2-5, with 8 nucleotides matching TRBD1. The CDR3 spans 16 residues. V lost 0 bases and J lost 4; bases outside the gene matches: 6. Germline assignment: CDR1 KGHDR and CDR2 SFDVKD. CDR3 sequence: CATSDLRRGQGETQYF. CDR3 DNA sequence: TGTGCCACCAGTGATTTGCGCAGGGGGCAGGGAGAGACCCAGTACTTC.

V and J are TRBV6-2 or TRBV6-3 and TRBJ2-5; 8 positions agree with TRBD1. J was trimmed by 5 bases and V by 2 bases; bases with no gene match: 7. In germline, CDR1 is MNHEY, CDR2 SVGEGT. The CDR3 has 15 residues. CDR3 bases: TGTGCCAGCAGTTACAGGTTACAGGGGGGCGAGACCCAGTACTTC. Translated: CASSYRLQGGETQYF.

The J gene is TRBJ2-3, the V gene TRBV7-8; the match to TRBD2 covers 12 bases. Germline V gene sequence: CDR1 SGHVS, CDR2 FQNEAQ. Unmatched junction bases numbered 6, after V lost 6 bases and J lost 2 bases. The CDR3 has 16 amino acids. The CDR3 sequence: CASRKWTSGVTDTQYF. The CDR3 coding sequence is TGTGCCAGCAGGAAATGGACTAGCGGGGTCACAGATACGCAGTATTTT.

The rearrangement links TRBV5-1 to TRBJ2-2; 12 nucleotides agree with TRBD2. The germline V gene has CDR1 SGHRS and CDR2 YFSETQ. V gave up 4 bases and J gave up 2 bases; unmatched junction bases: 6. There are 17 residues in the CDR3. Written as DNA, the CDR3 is TGCGCCAGCAGCCCCCCTAGCGGGGGGGCCAACACCGGGGAGCTGTTTTTT. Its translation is CASSPPSGGANTGELFF.